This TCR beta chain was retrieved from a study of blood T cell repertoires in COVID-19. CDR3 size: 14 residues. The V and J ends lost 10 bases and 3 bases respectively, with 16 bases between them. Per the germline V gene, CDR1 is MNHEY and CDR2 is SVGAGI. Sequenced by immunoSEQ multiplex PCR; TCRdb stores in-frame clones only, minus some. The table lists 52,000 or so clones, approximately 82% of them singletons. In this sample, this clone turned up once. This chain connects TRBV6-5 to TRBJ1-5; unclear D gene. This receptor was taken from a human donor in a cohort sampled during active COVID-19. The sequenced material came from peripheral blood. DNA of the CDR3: TGTGCCACTAAAGCCTCACAGAACAATCAGCCCCAGCATTTT. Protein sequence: CATKASQNNQPQHF.